This T cell receptor beta chain was found in a study of human versus mouse CDR3 diversity and MHC coevolution. Findings and caveats of the study: In humans, T-cell selection involved five to seven MHC II alleles. Among all groups, most of the three human donors showed least clonal inequality. iCHAO1 estimated the human TCR beta repertoire at about 1.6 million clonotypes.

Sorting isolated naive CD4 T cells lacking CD45RO and expressing CD62L. Looked up from germline, CDR1 is MNHNS and CDR2 is SASEGT. With 0 bases removed from V and 8 bases from J, the gap between germline ends came to 11 bases. The CDR3 is 14 residues long. This clone was observed once. Its antigen remains unidentified. Libraries were prepared by immunoSEQ multiplex PCR; TCRdb keeps only in-frame clonotypes and omits some of them. The table includes just under 60,000 clones, 94% detected once. The sequence came from a person between 60 and 69 years old in good health. V is TRBV6-1 and J is TRBJ2-1, with D uncertain. Sequencing used naive CD4+ T cells from blood. Subset: CD45RO-negative CD62L-positive naive CD4 T cells. In nucleotides, the CDR3 is TGTGCCAGCAGTGAAGCCAGACGCGACTATGAGCAGTTCTTC. It codes for CASSEARRDYEQFF.